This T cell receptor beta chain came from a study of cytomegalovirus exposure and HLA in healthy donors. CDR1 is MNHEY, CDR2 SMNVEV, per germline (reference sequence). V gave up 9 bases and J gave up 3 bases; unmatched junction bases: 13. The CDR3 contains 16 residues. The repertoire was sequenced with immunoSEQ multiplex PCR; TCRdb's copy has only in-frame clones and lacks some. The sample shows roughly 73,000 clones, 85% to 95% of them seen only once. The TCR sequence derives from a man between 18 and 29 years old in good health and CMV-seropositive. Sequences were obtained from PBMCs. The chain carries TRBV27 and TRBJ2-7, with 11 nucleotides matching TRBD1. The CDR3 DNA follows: TGTGCCAGTAAATCTTCCGGGACAGGGGGGTTCTACGAGCAGTACTTC. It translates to CASKSSGTGGFYEQYF.